This TCR beta chain was documented in a study of blood T cell repertoires in COVID-19. Whole-study context: Nucleic acid was either cDNA or gDNA, and it came from T cells, B-cell-depleted T cells, or PBMCs.

Germline V gene sequence: CDR1 MNHEY, CDR2 SVGEGT. The CDR3 sequence is 14 residues long. V was clipped by 2 bases and J by 5 bases; unmatched bases: 3. Assay used: immunoSEQ multiplex PCR; TCRdb lists only in-frame clones, some missing. Found here are more than 400,000 clones, 80% to 90% of them singletons; the top ten hold 3.2%. The sequenced sample consisted of peripheral blood. The chain couples TRBV6-2 or TRBV6-3 to TRBJ1-5; 7 positions match TRBD1. The TCR sequence derives from a human donor in a cohort sampled during active COVID-19. Here the CDR3 DNA reads TGTGCCAGCAGTTACCTGGGACAGCATCAGCCCCAGCATTTT. Its translation: CASSYLGQHQPQHF.